A single sample gave rise to the 17 T cell receptor beta chains below, sequenced in a study of blood T cell repertoires in COVID-19. Libraries were prepared by immunoSEQ multiplex PCR; TCRdb keeps only in-frame clonotypes and omits some of them. The sample lists under 200,000 clones, around four fifths seen once, with about 6.8% in the top ten. Material: peripheral blood. The receptors derive from a man between 65 and 80 years old with active or convalescent COVID-19.

This chain joins TRBV3-1 (or the pseudogene TRBV3-2) and TRBJ1-4, with a weak D call TRBD1 (5 bases). Germline V gene data show CDR1 as LGHDT and CDR2 as YNNKEL (reference sequence). V was shortened by 3 bases and J by 0 bases, with 8 bases between the two germline ends. The CDR3 consists of 15 residues. This CDR3 reads CASSHLQATNEKLFF. The CDR3, as DNA: TGTGCCAGCAGCCACCTACAGGCAACTAATGAAAAACTGTTTTTT.

The V gene is TRBV5-4, the J gene TRBJ1-4; the match to TRBD1 covers 8 bases. V trimming: 2 bases; J trimming: 4 bases; junction bases outside the gene matches: 7. CDR1 is SGHNT, CDR2 YYREEE, per germline (reference sequence). CDR3 length: 16 residues. The CDR3 spells CASSLNRGESNEKLFF. Written as DNA, the CDR3 is TGTGCCAGCAGCTTAAACAGGGGGGAAAGTAATGAAAAACTGTTTTTT.

This clone has only one observation. The genes are TRBV6-5 and TRBJ1-6; D might be TRBD1 (5 bases). Trimming stripped 4 bases from V and 13 bases from J, with 17 bases between. CDR3 length equals 14 residues. Germline CDR1 reads MNHEY; CDR2 reads SVGAGI. The CDR3 region is CASSSILTGSPLHF. In DNA form, the CDR3 reads TGTGCCAGCAGTTCCATTCTAACAGGATCTCCCCTCCACTTT.

This chain joins TRBV13 and TRBJ2-1, with a tentative D call TRBD1 (5 bases). This CDR3 contains 16 residues. Trimming left V 5 bases short and J 0 bases short, with 14 bases between. CDR1 is PRHDT, CDR2 FYEKMQ, per germline (reference sequence). CDR3 amino acids: CASSIRGGFSYNEQFF. For the CDR3, the DNA is TGTGCCAGCAGCATTAGGGGTGGCTTCTCCTACAATGAGCAGTTCTTC.

The chain recombines TRBV7-9 with TRBJ1-1; TRBD1 aligns across 8 bases. V lost 4 bases and J lost 10; bases outside the gene matches: 2. Germline CDR1 is SEHNR and CDR2 is FQNEAQ (reference sequence). This CDR3 contains 11 residues. As DNA, the CDR3 is TGTGCCAGCAGCTCGGACAGGGTAGCTTTCTTT. Protein sequence: CASSSDRVAFF.

This chain links TRBV6-5 with TRBJ2-1, with 7 bases identical to TRBD1. Germline CDR1 and CDR2: MNHEY and SVGAGI. CDR3 length: 15 residues. Trimming cost V 5 bases and J 8 bases; bases outside gene matches: 12. The CDR3 sequence is CASSPTDRPAYEQFF. The CDR3 nucleotides are TGTGCCAGCAGTCCTACGGACAGGCCCGCATATGAGCAGTTCTTC.

The table lists this clone with a few counts. The limits of the CDR3 on the DNA are not certain, so only TCRdb's listed CDR3 is given. V usage is TRBV27 and J usage is TRBJ1-1; the table names TRBD1, a call not compared with the DNA. The CDR3 sequence runs 14 residues, both termini included. Germline CDR1 reads MNHEY; CDR2 reads SMNVEV (reference sequence). CDR3 loop: CASSSSGQGFEAFF.

The chain links TRBV11-2 to TRBJ1-2; tentative D call: TRBD1 (5 bases). CDR1 and CDR2 from the germline V gene are SGHAT and FQNNGV. Trimming cost V 6 bases and J 6 bases, with 11 bases left between them. The length of the CDR3 is 12 residues. The CDR3 nucleotides read TGTGCCAGCAGTCGACAGACTGATGGCTACACCTTC. Translating it yields CASSRQTDGYTF.

V gene TRBV5-1 combines with J gene TRBJ1-3; the D gene is possibly TRBD1 (5 bases). Germline lookup yields CDR1 SGHRS and CDR2 YFSETQ. Trimming took 4 bases from V and 0 from J, leaving 8 bases between them. The CDR3 loop spans 14 amino acids. CDR3 loop: CASSPGPSGNTIYF. The CDR3 bases are TGCGCCAGCAGCCCAGGGCCCTCTGGAAACACCATATATTTT.

The chain uses TRBV7-9 and TRBJ1-1; 11 positions match TRBD1. The trim removed 3 bases at V and 4 bases at J, leaving 4 bases unmatched. CDR3 length: 15 amino acids. CDR1 is SEHNR and CDR2 is FQNEAQ in the germline V gene (reference sequence). CDR3 nucleotides: TGTGCCAGCAGCTTGCTGGGACAGGGGGGCACTGAAGCTTTCTTT. This translates into CASSLLGQGGTEAFF.

The chain joins TRBV3-1 (or the pseudogene TRBV3-2) to TRBJ2-1, with 7 bases lining up with TRBD2. This CDR3 comprises 17 residues. Looked up from germline, CDR1 is LGHDT and CDR2 is YNNKEL (reference sequence). V lost 0 bases, J lost 0 bases, and 5 bases stayed unmatched. DNA for the CDR3: TGTGCCAGCAGCCAAGAGGGGGACTATCGCTCCTACAATGAGCAGTTCTTC. Translation: CASSQEGDYRSYNEQFF.

As DNA, the CDR3 is TGCGCCAGCAGCCCTCAGGGGTACAACACTGAAGCTTTCTTT. This sequence encodes CASSPQGYNTEAFF. The V gene is TRBV5-1, the J gene TRBJ1-1; TRBD1 might be the D (6 bases). V was pared by 4 bases and J by 2 bases, with 12 bases between. The germline V gene encodes CDR1 SGHRS and CDR2 YFSETQ. CDR3 size: 14 residues. Full variable domain (remainder filled in from reference TRBV5-1 and TRBJ1-1): KAGVTQTPRYLIKTRGQQVTLSCSPISGHRSVSWYQQTPGQGLQFLFEYFSETQRNKGNFPGRFSGRQFSNSRSEMNVSTLELGDSALYLCASSPQGYNTEAFFGQGTRLTVV.

The chain recombines TRBV2 with TRBJ1-2; no definite D call. Between the trimmed V and J ends, which lost 8 bases and 4 bases, there was a span of 14 bases. Germline values: CDR1 SNHLY, CDR2 FYNNEI. The CDR3 extends over 13 amino acids. CDR3 protein: CASGGRGSYGYTF. In DNA form, the CDR3 reads TGTGCCAGCGGTGGGAGAGGGTCCTATGGCTACACCTTC.

This clone was detected only a few times. The chain recombines TRBV5-1 with TRBJ2-5; TRBD1 matches 8 bases. The V segment lost 2 bases and the J segment 4 bases; nucleotides outside the gene matches: 4. The CDR3 totals 14 residues. Germline values: CDR1 SGHRS, CDR2 YFSETQ. The CDR3 region is CASSFRGPTETQYF. The CDR3 DNA is TGCGCCAGCAGCTTCAGGGGGCCCACAGAGACCCAGTACTTC.

This clone has a handful of counts. This chain joins TRBV5-1 and TRBJ2-1, with TRBD2 matching 8 bases. V gave up 0 bases and J gave up 1 base; unmatched junction bases: 6. Germline CDR1 and CDR2: SGHRS and YFSETQ. This CDR3 is built from 17 residues. The CDR3 DNA reads TGCGCCAGCAGCTTGGAGCCTAGCGGGTATTCCTACAATGAGCAGTTCTTC. Residues: CASSLEPSGYSYNEQFF.

This chain joins TRBV29-1 and TRBJ1-5; a possible D gene is TRBD1 (5 bases). The CDR3 spans 13 residues. The V gene's germline CDR1 is SQVTM and CDR2 ANQGSEA. Trimming removed 4 bases from V and 1 base from J, with 8 bases in between. The CDR3 reads CSVAPGSNQPQHF. In nucleotides, the CDR3 is TGCAGCGTTGCACCAGGGAGCAATCAGCCCCAGCATTTT.

The rearrangement uses TRBV6-5 and TRBJ1-2, with 9 bases fitting TRBD1. The CDR3 is made up of 13 amino acids. Trimming removed 6 bases from V and 4 bases from J; junction bases left unmatched: 3. The germline V gene encodes CDR1 MNHEY and CDR2 SVGAGI. Written as DNA, the CDR3 is TGTGCCAGCAGGACGGGACAGGGCTATGGCTACACCTTC. Translated: CASRTGQGYGYTF.